This T cell receptor beta chain was observed in a study of blood T cells in healthy people across ages. This clonotype was detected ten times or more. Primers used in a second PCR of roughly 6 to 11 cycles were a sample-barcoded 5' primer and a J-beta primer mix. TCRdb processed the 5' RACE reads anew with MiXCR; each CDR3 protein has one entry. This sample has some 930,000 distinct CDR3 sequences, with 25% to 35% found just once. Russia was home to the donors, healthy Caucasian individuals aged about 6 to 90. At least 6 micrograms of total RNA were extracted per sample. The CDR3 sequence is 13 residues long. Germline V CDR1 and CDR2: MDHEN, SYDVKM. V was pared by 3 bases and J by 7 bases, with 12 bases between. These sequences were also reported in another study, on T cells of mothers and their children. In that study: The overlap seen between related mothers and children slightly exceeded that of unrelated pairs, though not significantly.

Sequences were obtained from blood. The chain is built from TRBV28 and TRBJ1-2; the D is unclear. This sequence was found in a woman aged 40 to 50 in good health. The CDR3 nucleotides are TGTGCCAGCAGTTTTAGGAAGATAGGTGGCTACACCTTC. It yields the protein CASSFRKIGGYTF.